One sample yielded the 8 T cell receptor beta chains listed below, sequenced in a study of immune characterization of retroperitoneal liposarcoma. From the PCR reads, TCRdb called clonotypes with MiXCR, one entry per CDR3 protein. The sample has approximately 7,100 distinct CDR3 sequences, 25% to 30% seen once. Material for sequencing was blood. These receptors originate from a male donor with retroperitoneal liposarcoma.

The chain has TRBV6-8 and TRBJ2-1, with D tentatively TRBD2 (7 bases). CDR3 length: 14 residues. V lost 6 bases, J lost 9 bases, and 18 bases lay in between. Germline-derived CDR1 and CDR2 are MNHGY and SAAAGT. For the CDR3, the DNA is TGTGCCAGCAGGCTCCGAGGAGGGGGGGCTGAGCAGTTCTTC. Residues: CASRLRGGGAEQFF.

This clonotype is labeled as large. The chain uses TRBV6-5 and TRBJ2-2; possibly TRBD2 for D (5 bases). The CDR3 loop spans 15 amino acids. Germline V lookup: CDR1 MNHEY, CDR2 SVGAGI. Trimming took 0 bases from V and 4 from J, leaving 9 bases between them. As DNA, the CDR3 is TGTGCCAGCAGTTACTCGTCAGCGGTCACCGGGGAGCTGTTTTTT. Translation: CASSYSSAVTGELFF.

This clonotype was counted only a few times. The chain recombines TRBV6-6 with TRBJ2-3; the match to TRBD2 covers 8 bases. The germline gives CDR1 MNHNY, CDR2 SVGAGI (reference sequence). The CDR3 contains 16 residues. Trimming took 7 bases from V and 0 from J; bases not matched to a gene: 9. The CDR3 loop is CASTTGGEVSTDTQYF. CDR3 sequence (DNA): TGTGCCAGCACCACGGGGGGGGAGGTTAGCACAGATACGCAGTATTTT.

In its sample, this clonotype ranks as medium-sized. This CDR3 is CASSEVGAGSNQPQHF. The CDR3 region has the DNA TGTGCCAGCAGTGAAGTAGGGGCAGGGTCCAATCAGCCCCAGCATTTT. The V and J genes are TRBV6-1 and TRBJ1-5, with TRBD1 as a possible D gene (5 bases). The germline V and J ends were trimmed by 1 base and 3 bases, with 13 bases remaining between them. The germline gives CDR1 MNHNS, CDR2 SASEGT. This CDR3 has 16 residues.

This clonotype counts as medium-sized. The chain joins TRBV7-2 to TRBJ2-1; 11 bases are shared with TRBD2. Germline V gene data show CDR1 as SGHTA and CDR2 as FQGNSA. Unmatched junction bases numbered 19, after V lost 5 bases and J lost 13 bases. The CDR3 extends over 17 amino acids. The CDR3 reads CASSDVAGGLQGETQFF. The CDR3 DNA reads TGTGCCAGCAGCGACGTAGCGGGAGGGCTTCAAGGAGAGACCCAGTTCTTC.

This clonotype was picked up a small number of times. The chain recombines TRBV7-8 with TRBJ2-1; D remains ambiguous. This CDR3 has 18 residues. Germline CDR1 SGHVS, CDR2 FQNEAQ. V lost 1 base to trimming and J lost 7 bases, with 23 bases between them. CDR3 nucleotide sequence: TGTGCCAGCAGCTTAGTGGGTCTAACTCCGACCAAGTCAAATGAGCAGTTCTTC. This translates into CASSLVGLTPTKSNEQFF.

This clonotype was observed a few times. J is TRBJ1-2 and V is TRBV3-1; tentatively, D is TRBD1 (6 bases). The CDR3 length is 15 residues. Looked up from germline, CDR1 is LGHDT and CDR2 is YNNKEL (reference sequence). The V gene lost 4 bases and the J gene lost 7 bases, with 19 bases spanning the gap. The CDR3 DNA reads as TGTGCCAGCAGCCTTTTGCCACAGGGCGAGGGTGGCTACACCTTC. This translates into CASSLLPQGEGGYTF.

By share of the sample, this clonotype is medium-sized (0.01 to 0.1%). The J gene is TRBJ2-5, the V gene TRBV6-1; a possible D gene is TRBD1 (5 bases). Per germline, CDR1 MNHNS and CDR2 SASEGT. Between the trimmed V and J ends, which lost 2 bases and 4 bases, there was a span of 14 bases. This CDR3 region has 15 residues. The CDR3 DNA reads as TGTGCCAGCAGTGAACCCCCCAGGGAAGGAGAGACCCAGTACTTC. This translates into CASSEPPREGETQYF.